The rows below give T cell receptor beta chains drawn from one sample of a study of OX40 agonist ivuxolimab in advanced cancers. TCRdb keeps only in-frame clones here, not all; method: immunoSEQ multiplex PCR. The table shows more than 25,000 clones, with around 84% occurring only once. Sequenced material: CD4+ or CD8+ T cells sorted from blood, taken in a trial of the OX40 agonist ivuxolimab. The receptors shown here come from an adult with an advanced solid tumor such as melanoma, head and neck, liver or kidney cancer. Both conserved end residues are part of each CDR3. A D gene is named only where the DNA matches it firmly. For some rows the clone size is stated as once, few or many, or as a class when expanded; others skip it.

TRBJ2-7 - - TRBV5-1 CASNPSYGVSSYEQYF TGCGCCAGCAACCCCTCGTACGGGGTTAGCTCCTACGAGCAGTACTTC
TRBJ2-7 - TRBD1 TRBV7-9 CASTGGASYEQYF TGTGCCAGCACAGGGGGCGCTTCCTACGAGCAGTACTTC
TRBJ1-1 - - TRBV11-3 CASSRGQGTEAFF TGTGCCAGCAGCCGGGGCCAGGGCACTGAAGCTTTCTTT
TRBJ2-2 - - TRBV6-5 CASSYQDPRTGELFF TGTGCCAGCAGTTACCAGGATCCAAGGACCGGGGAGCTGTTTTTT
TRBJ2-2 - - TRBV5-1 CASRTVNTGELFF TGCGCCAGCCGGACAGTGAACACCGGGGAGCTGTTTTTT
TRBJ2-1 - TRBD2 TRBV10-1 CASSELTSGSPAYNEQFF TGCGCCAGCAGTGAGTTGACTAGCGGGAGTCCCGCCTACAATGAGCAGTTCTTC
TRBJ1-1 - - TRBV28 CASSLGEGPRVNTEAFF TGTGCCAGCAGTTTAGGCGAGGGACCGCGAGTGAACACTGAAGCTTTCTTT
TRBJ1-6 - - TRBV29-1 CSVGQPNSPLHF TGCAGCGTAGGACAGCCTAATTCACCCCTCCACTTT
TRBJ2-1 - - TRBV2 CASNGELAGNEQFF TGTGCCAGCAATGGGGAACTAGCCGGCAATGAGCAGTTCTTC
TRBJ2-1 once TRBD2 TRBV28 CASSLGGVGLAGRLF TGTGCCAGCAGTTTAGGTGGAGTGGGGCTAGCGGGAAGGCTCTTC
TRBJ2-7 - - TRBV7-6 CASSPGEGVQYF TGTGCCAGCAGCCCAGGGGAAGGCGTGCAGTACTTC
TRBJ2-5 once - TRBV28 CASSGGQAQYF TGTGCCAGCAGCGGGGGGCAGGCCCAGTACTTC
TRBJ1-1 - TRBD1 TRBV28 CASTQTGVMMNTEAFF TGTGCCAGCACCCAGACAGGGGTCATGATGAACACTGAAGCTTTCTTT
TRBJ2-7 - - TRBV5-1 CASSLAGGSYEQYF TGCGCCAGCAGCTTGGCTGGGGGTTCCTACGAGCAGTACTTC
TRBJ1-1 - - TRBV5-1 CASSLDAGLNTEAFF TGCGCCAGCAGCTTGGATGCAGGGCTGAACACTGAAGCTTTCTTT
TRBJ1-2 - - TRBV4-1 CASSQVQTPGGYTF TGCGCCAGCAGCCAAGTTCAGACCCCGGGGGGCTACACCTTC
TRBJ1-2 - - TRBV29-1 CSVEDGDPNYGYTF TGCAGCGTTGAAGATGGGGATCCTAACTATGGCTACACCTTC
TRBJ2-7 medium-sized - TRBV4-1 CASSQERASYEQYF TGCGCCAGCAGCCAAGAGAGGGCCTCCTACGAGCAGTACTTC
TRBJ2-5 - - TRBV6-1 CASSRIRVETQYF TGTGCCAGCAGTCGCATCAGGGTAGAGACCCAGTACTTC
TRBJ2-2 medium-sized TRBD1 TRBV2 CASSERSRGLSGELFF TGTGCCAGCAGTGAAAGGTCAAGGGGGCTAAGCGGGGAGCTGTTTTTT
TRBJ2-3 once - TRBV28 CASSFGTQYF TGTGCCAGCAGTTTTGGTACGCAGTATTTT
TRBJ2-1 - - TRBV19 CASHMGDPSYNEQFF TGTGCCAGCCATATGGGGGATCCTTCCTACAATGAGCAGTTCTTC
TRBJ2-3 - - TRBV27 CASSLQNPSTDTQYF TGTGCCAGCAGTCTACAGAACCCTAGCACAGATACGCAGTATTTT
TRBJ1-5 - TRBD1 TRBV19 CASSTWTGDQPQHF TGTGCCAGTAGTACCTGGACAGGGGATCAGCCCCAGCATTTT
TRBJ2-3 - - TRBV6-5 CASKRGLTDTQYF TGTGCCAGCAAACGGGGGCTCACAGATACGCAGTATTTT
TRBJ1-2 - - TRBV6-5 CASSYSGKYGYTF TGTGCCAGCAGTTACTCAGGGAAGTATGGCTACACCTTC
TRBJ1-1 - - TRBV27 CASSPRGFVTEAFF TGTGCCAGCAGTCCCAGGGGTTTCGTCACTGAAGCTTTCTTT
TRBJ1-1 once - TRBV4-1 CASSQITVPGHMNTEAFF TGCGCCAGCAGCCAAATTACCGTCCCGGGACATATGAACACTGAAGCTTTCTTT
TRBJ1-1 - - TRBV28 CASSFGIWTEAFF TGTGCCAGCAGTTTTGGGATCTGGACTGAAGCTTTCTTT
TRBJ2-3 - TRBD2 TRBV5-1 CASSLGTSADTQYF TGCGCCAGCAGCTTAGGGACTAGCGCAGATACGCAGTATTTT
TRBJ2-2 - - TRBV11-3 CASSLGMGVAANTGELFF TGTGCCAGCAGCTTAGGTATGGGCGTAGCCGCGAACACCGGGGAGCTGTTTTTT
TRBJ2-1 - TRBD2 TRBV28 CASTTSGKNNEQFF TGTGCCAGCACAACTAGCGGGAAGAACAATGAGCAGTTCTTC
TRBJ2-7 - TRBD2 TRBV5-5 CASSPGLAGVEVYF TGTGCCAGCAGCCCTGGGCTAGCGGGAGTTGAGGTGTACTTC
TRBJ1-6 medium-sized - TRBV19 CASSGSGTPLHF TGTGCCAGTAGTGGGTCGGGAACACCCCTCCACTTT
TRBJ2-3 - - TRBV21-1 CASSQRTPRTDTQYF TGTGCCAGCAGCCAAAGGACTCCACGCACAGATACGCAGTATTTT
TRBJ1-3 - - TRBV7-8 CASSELTGNTIYF TGTGCCAGCAGCGAATTGACTGGAAACACCATATATTTT
TRBJ1-1 - - TRBV7-9 CASSLGVRKAFF TGTGCCAGCAGCTTAGGAGTCCGAAAGGCTTTCTTT
TRBJ2-7 - - TRBV10-2 CASSEGEGGYEQYF TGCGCCAGCAGTGAGGGAGAGGGGGGCTACGAGCAGTACTTC
TRBJ1-1 few - TRBV6-5 CASSTEGAFTEAFF TGTGCCAGCAGTACCGAAGGGGCCTTCACTGAAGCTTTCTTT
TRBJ2-7 once - TRBV4-2 CASSHRPTYEQYF TGTGCCAGCAGCCACCGACCTACCTACGAGCAGTACTTC
TRBJ2-7 - TRBD1 TRBV27 CASSPGQGASYEQYF TGTGCCAGCAGCCCCGGTCAGGGGGCCTCCTACGAGCAGTACTTC
TRBJ1-1 once - TRBV19 CASLPGIGTEAFF TGTGCCAGCCTTCCAGGGATCGGCACTGAAGCTTTCTTT
TRBJ2-7 - - TRBV30 CAWSGGGVLAYEQYF TGTGCCTGGAGTGGAGGAGGGGTGCTTGCATACGAGCAGTACTTC
TRBJ2-7 - - TRBV7-6 CASSGSLIPYEQYF TGTGCCAGCAGTGGTAGCTTGATCCCCTACGAGCAGTACTTC
TRBJ1-1 - TRBD1 TRBV6-5 CASSYSNSGGTEAFF TGTGCCAGCAGTTACTCTAACTCAGGGGGCACTGAAGCTTTCTTT
TRBJ2-7 medium-sized - TRBV7-6 CASSRSTGMLYEQYF TGTGCCAGCAGCAGATCGACAGGAATGCTCTACGAGCAGTACTTC
TRBJ2-5 - TRBD1 TRBV10-3 CAITPDRGEETQYF TGTGCCATCACTCCGGACAGGGGAGAAGAGACCCAGTACTTC
TRBJ2-1 - TRBD2 TRBV28 CASSWGLAGAGEQFF TGTGCCAGCAGTTGGGGACTAGCGGGAGCCGGGGAGCAGTTCTTC
TRBJ1-3 - - TRBV7-9 CASSSPAKNTIYF TGTGCCAGCAGCTCCCCCGCCAAAAACACCATATATTTT
TRBJ1-1 - - TRBV19 CASSISPGLGEAFF TGTGCCAGTAGTATCTCCCCGGGACTCGGTGAAGCTTTCTTT
TRBJ2-7 few TRBD1 TRBV27 CASSKSAGTGTNEQYF TGTGCCAGCAGTAAGTCGGCCGGGACAGGGACCAACGAGCAGTACTTC
TRBJ2-7 - TRBD1 TRBV6-1 CASSADRVSSYEQYF TGTGCCAGCAGCGCCGACAGGGTATCGTCCTACGAGCAGTACTTC
TRBJ2-1 - - TRBV6-1 CASRTGAFYNEQFF TGTGCCAGCAGGACCGGGGCATTCTACAATGAGCAGTTCTTC
TRBJ1-1 - TRBD1 TRBV27 CASSLTGGTEAFF TGTGCCAGCAGTTTAACAGGGGGCACTGAAGCTTTCTTT